This T cell receptor beta chain was documented in a study of identical twins. From the 5' RACE reads, TCRdb called clonotypes with MiXCR, one entry per CDR3 protein. The sample includes approximately 350,000 distinct CDR3 sequences, 9% to 15% seen only once; the top ten take 7.2%. Overall study results and limits: Its conclusions, products of cross-sectional statistical analysis, did not come from following the same donors. Abundant cord blood beta clonotypes carried fewer insertions; memory repertoires showed none.

A note on this clonotype: The antigen is not known.

This CDR3 is 17 amino acids long. CDR1 is SNHLY and CDR2 is FYNNEI in the germline V gene. After removal of 8 bases from V and 2 bases from J, the junction contained 10 bases not matched to a gene. The same data also contributed to another study, on yellow fever vaccine responses in identical twins. From that study: The T cell response to vaccination in identical twins was reportedly partly convergent and partly personalized.

The sequence came from a woman aged 18 to 35 in good health. V gene TRBV2 combines with J gene TRBJ2-2; TRBD2 matches 11 bases. Input material: CD8+ T cells sorted from blood. The CDR3 region is CASEGRLAGPNTGELFF. The CDR3 DNA reads as TGTGCCAGCGAAGGGAGACTAGCGGGGCCCAACACCGGGGAGCTGTTTTTT.